One sample yielded the 17 T cell receptor beta chains listed below, sequenced in a study of OX40 agonist ivuxolimab in advanced cancers. Assay: immunoSEQ multiplex PCR; the TCRdb copy retains only in-frame clones and omits some. Of about 86,000 clones listed, roughly 89% are singletons. The specimen comprised CD4+ or CD8+ T cells sorted from blood, sampled in a trial of the OX40 agonist ivuxolimab. The origin of the receptors is an adult with an advanced solid tumor such as melanoma, head and neck, liver or kidney cancer.

J is TRBJ2-7 and V is TRBV6-9, with a weak D call TRBD1 (6 bases). Looked up from germline, CDR1 is MNHGY and CDR2 is SVAAGI. Trimming took 7 bases from V and 5 from J, leaving 15 bases between them. The CDR3 runs 13 residues. The CDR3 coding sequence is TGTGCCAGCACAGGGGCTGGGACCCACGAGCAGTACTTC. Protein sequence: CASTGAGTHEQYF.

The CDR3 here is CASSPSGTETEAFF. The CDR3 bases are TGCGCCAGCAGTCCTTCCGGGACAGAAACTGAAGCTTTCTTT. The V and J genes are TRBV5-1 and TRBJ1-1; 7 bases fit TRBD1. Germline loops: CDR1 SGHRS, CDR2 YFSETQ. This CDR3 is built from 14 residues. The junction had 9 bases not matched to a gene; V was cut back by 5 bases and J by 5 bases.

This clone was found a few times. This rearrangement joins TRBV6-6 to TRBJ1-1; 11 nucleotides line up with TRBD1. The V gene's germline CDR1 is MNHNY and CDR2 SVGAGI (reference sequence). Germline trimming cut 5 bases from V and 4 bases from J; bases unmatched to any gene: 3. The CDR3 totals 14 residues. In DNA form, the CDR3 reads TGTGCCAGCAGTGGGACAGGGGGGACCACTGAAGCTTTCTTT. This sequence encodes CASSGTGGTTEAFF.

This sequence joins TRBV18 and TRBJ2-7, with TRBD1 identical over 9 bases. The CDR3 runs 14 residues. Germline V lookup: CDR1 KGHSH, CDR2 LQKENI. V dropped 8 bases and J dropped 0; count of bases not matched to a gene: 5. CDR3 loop: CASGGQGYSYEQYF. CDR3 nucleotides: TGTGCCAGCGGCGGACAGGGGTACTCCTACGAGCAGTACTTC.

In its sample, this clone was seen a few times. This chain connects TRBV4-3 to TRBJ2-3, with a possible D match to TRBD2 (5 bases). CDR1 is LGHNA and CDR2 is YSLEER in the germline V gene. Trimming stripped 6 bases from V and 6 bases from J, with 13 bases between. The CDR3 has 13 residues. CDR3 sequence: CASSVAPGDTQYF. DNA of the CDR3: TGCGCCAGCAGTGTAGCCCCGGGGGATACGCAGTATTTT.

V and J are TRBV19 and TRBJ2-3, with 12 bases identical to TRBD2. V lost 5 bases to trimming and J lost 4 bases; unmatched junction nucleotides: 4. Per the germline V gene, CDR1 is LNHDA and CDR2 is SQIVND (reference sequence). The CDR3 extends over 15 amino acids. CDR3 in amino acids: CASSPTSGSSDTQYF. The CDR3 nucleotides are TGTGCCAGTAGTCCGACTAGCGGGAGTTCAGATACGCAGTATTTT.

The chain recombines TRBV6-5 with TRBJ1-6; perhaps TRBD1 as D (5 bases). The germline gives CDR1 MNHEY, CDR2 SVGAGI. The germline V and J ends were trimmed by 6 bases and 10 bases, with 16 bases remaining between them. The CDR3 extends over 14 amino acids. The CDR3 sequence is CASRPGAVWSPLHF. The CDR3 DNA reads TGTGCCAGCAGACCCGGGGCAGTGTGGTCACCCCTCCACTTT.

The J gene is TRBJ2-1, the V gene TRBV5-4; a weak D match, TRBD2 (6 bases). Per the germline V gene, CDR1 is SGHNT and CDR2 is YYREEE (reference sequence). This CDR3 comprises 15 residues. Deletions cut 4 bases from V and 9 bases from J, with 20 bases between. CDR3: CASSPAGRHNREQFF. The CDR3 region has the DNA TGTGCCAGCAGCCCAGCAGGGAGGCACAATCGTGAGCAGTTCTTC. Full variable domain (missing parts from reference TRBV5-4 and TRBJ2-1): ETGVTQSPTHLIKTRGQQVTLRCSSQSGHNTVSWYQQALGQGPQFIFQYYREEENGRGNFPPRFSGLQFPNYSSELNVNALELDDSALYLCASSPAGRHNREQFFGPGTRLTVL.

This clone showed up just a few times. The chain combines TRBV7-3 with TRBJ1-1, with unresolved D. Germline loops: CDR1 SGHTA, CDR2 FQGTGA. The germline V and J ends were trimmed by 1 base and 2 bases, with 11 bases remaining between them. This CDR3 is built from 15 residues. CDR3 sequence reads: CASSLNGPFNTEAFF. The DNA for the CDR3 is TGTGCCAGCAGCTTAAACGGCCCGTTCAACACTGAAGCTTTCTTT.

The gene calls are TRBV7-2 and TRBJ2-3, with a weak D call TRBD2 (6 bases). This CDR3 comprises 18 residues. Germline V gene sequence: CDR1 SGHTA, CDR2 FQGNSA. V was trimmed by 5 bases and J by 4 bases, leaving 25 bases between them. In nucleotides, the CDR3 is TGTGCCAGCAGCCTCGCTAACCCTATCGGGAGCTTCCCAGATACGCAGTATTTT. This codes for CASSLANPIGSFPDTQYF.

This rearrangement joins TRBV2 to TRBJ2-3, with a tentative D call TRBD1 (5 bases). V gave up 6 bases and J gave up 4 bases, with 14 bases separating them. The CDR3 spans 14 residues. Per germline, CDR1 SNHLY and CDR2 FYNNEI. CDR3 region: CASRPWGRPDTQYF. CDR3 nucleotide sequence: TGTGCCAGCAGGCCGTGGGGCCGGCCAGATACGCAGTATTTT.

J is TRBJ1-3 and V is TRBV7-8; 7 bases fit TRBD1. CDR1 SGHVS and CDR2 FQNEAQ come from the germline V gene. The ends lost 5 bases at V and 0 bases at J; junction bases unmatched: 4. CDR3 size: 15 residues. CDR3 nucleotide sequence: TGTGCCAGCAGCCTCGACAGGGTCTCTGGAAACACCATATATTTT. Protein product: CASSLDRVSGNTIYF.

The chain recombines TRBV19 with TRBJ1-1, with D possibly matching TRBD1 (6 bases). Trimming stripped 5 bases from V and 0 bases from J, with 7 bases between. The CDR3 runs 13 residues. CDR1 is LNHDA and CDR2 is SQIVND in the germline V gene (reference sequence). The CDR3 loop reads CASSRDMNTEAFF. DNA for the CDR3: TGTGCCAGTAGTCGGGACATGAACACTGAAGCTTTCTTT. Variable domain in full (rest from reference TRBV19 and TRBJ1-1): DGGITQSPKYLFRKEGQNVTLSCEQNLNHDAMYWYRQDPGQGLRLIYYSQIVNDFQKGDIAEGYSVSREKKESFPLTVTSAQKNPTAFYLCASSRDMNTEAFFGQGTRLTVV.

The chain is built from TRBV19 and TRBJ1-1; D is uncertain. Germline loops: CDR1 LNHDA, CDR2 SQIVND (reference sequence). The CDR3 contains 11 residues. V lost 1 base and J 8 bases, leaving 5 bases between the germline ends. The CDR3 DNA is TGTGCCAGTAGTATAGGTTTAGAAGCTTTCTTT. This gives the protein CASSIGLEAFF.

The chain employs TRBV27 and TRBJ2-4; TRBD2 agrees at 10 bases. Germline V CDR1 and CDR2: MNHEY, SMNVEV (reference sequence). J lost 6 bases, V lost 1 base, and 3 bases had no gene match. The CDR3 extends over 15 amino acids. The CDR3 protein is CASSLLAGGINIQYF. The CDR3 DNA sequence: TGTGCCAGCAGTTTATTAGCGGGAGGCATAAACATTCAGTACTTC.

The V and J genes are TRBV7-9 and TRBJ1-2; D is possibly TRBD1 (5 bases). CDR1 is SEHNR, CDR2 FQNEAQ, per germline (reference sequence). The CDR3 is made up of 15 amino acids. Trimming took 1 base from V and 1 from J, leaving 10 bases between them. DNA for the CDR3: TGTGCCAGCAGCTTAGGGACACAGCTTAACTATGGCTACACCTTC. Translating it yields CASSLGTQLNYGYTF.

This rearrangement joins TRBV29-1 to TRBJ2-7; D unclear. Germline CDR1 SQVTM, CDR2 ANQGSEA. V was shortened by 6 bases and J by 2 bases, with 17 bases between the two germline ends. The CDR3 covers 14 residues. DNA for the CDR3: TGCAGCGTCCCTGGCCTCGCCAGTCCCTACGAGCAGTACTTC. It translates to CSVPGLASPYEQYF.